One TCR beta chain is described in this entry. This CDR3 comprises 13 residues. Trimming took 1 base from V and 2 from J, leaving 8 bases between them. Germline V CDR1 and CDR2: GTSNPN, SVGIG (reference sequence). The sample comes from a study of blood T cell repertoires in COVID-19. Across the study: Specimens from acute and convalescent COVID-19 originated in the United States, Italy and Spain.

Authors' processing steps: From reference gene primer amplification, estimates of nucleated cell counts were derived. The protocol was immunoSEQ multiplex PCR, while the TCRdb copy is restricted to in-frame clones and leaves out a portion. V and J calls and clone size follow that table, whereas D and trimming were derived from the DNA. This table has 150,000 or so clones, roughly 87% appearing once. The clonotype was recovered from a woman in her fifties or sixties who had recovered from COVID-19. Sequenced material: PBMCs or T cells enriched from blood (not recorded which). The rearrangement uses TRBV30 and TRBJ1-1; D not resolved. CDR3 bases: TGTGCCTGGAGTGAACAGCTAAACACTGAAGCTTTCTTT. Its protein is CAWSEQLNTEAFF.